These 32 T cell receptor beta chains share one sample of origin, sequenced in a study of shared clonotypes between healthy human individuals. Only in-frame clones appear in the TCRdb table, and some are missing; sequencing was by immunoSEQ multiplex PCR. Here the sample spans about 2.5 million clones, 85% to 95% being singletons. The sample taken for sequencing was naive CD4+ T cells from PBMCs. As for subset: CD45RA+ positively selected. Source of these receptors: a young man in good health. Some clones in this sample may be carry-over from other donors' samples.

V is TRBV19 and J is TRBJ2-2; either TRBD1 or TRBD2 may supply D (5 bases each). The CDR3 loop spans 14 amino acids. Trimming pared 5 bases from V and 6 bases from J, leaving 13 bases between. CDR1 LNHDA and CDR2 SQIVND come from the germline V gene (reference sequence). DNA for the CDR3: TGTGCCAGTAGTGCTGCGAGGGGTTCCGGGGAGCTGTTTTTT. It yields the protein CASSAARGSGELFF.

A note on this clone: Compared with germline, one end of the junction differs, possibly owing to a read error. The chain couples TRBV10-1 to TRBJ1-1, with a tentative D call TRBD1 (5 bases). Germline CDR1 reads WNHNN; CDR2 reads SYGVQD (reference sequence). This CDR3 is built from 9 residues. DNA for the CDR3: TGCGCCAGGACATTCGGGACGGTCTTT. Translated, it gives CARTFGTVF.

The V call is TRBV25-1, the J call TRBJ2-7; TRBD2 is a possible D gene (6 bases). V was trimmed by 4 bases and J by 2 bases, leaving 9 bases between them. CDR1 and CDR2 from the germline V gene are MGHDK and SYGVNS. The CDR3 is 13 amino acids. In nucleotides, the CDR3 is TGTGCCAGCAGTGTCGGGAGCACCTACGAGCAGTACTTC. It yields the protein CASSVGSTYEQYF.

V and J are TRBV28 and TRBJ2-5; TRBD1 might be the D (6 bases). CDR3 length equals 14 residues. The V gene's germline CDR1 is MDHEN and CDR2 SYDVKM. V dropped 6 bases and J dropped 5 bases, with 16 bases sitting between them. The CDR3 is CASRPQGLGETQYF. For the CDR3, the DNA is TGTGCCAGCAGGCCACAGGGCCTCGGGGAGACCCAGTACTTC.

The chain uses TRBV19 and TRBJ2-5; D is perhaps TRBD1 or TRBD2 (5 bases each). CDR3 length equals 14 residues. Deletions cut 1 base from V and 6 bases from J, with 12 bases between. The germline V gene encodes CDR1 LNHDA and CDR2 SQIVND (reference sequence). CDR3 DNA: TGTGCCAGTAGTATAGTCGGCAGGGAGAAGACCCAGTACTTC. Translated, it gives CASSIVGREKTQYF.

This clone was found a few times. The rearrangement joins TRBV19 to TRBJ1-1; D may be TRBD1 (5 bases). V was clipped by 5 bases and J by 4 bases, with 14 bases between them. The CDR3 is 14 residues long. Germline V CDR1 and CDR2: LNHDA, SQIVND (reference sequence). CDR3 sequence: CASSQVGGITEAFF. In nucleotides, the CDR3 is TGTGCCAGTAGTCAGGTGGGGGGTATCACTGAAGCTTTCTTT.

The J gene is TRBJ2-7, the V gene TRBV2; D remains ambiguous. Germline V lookup: CDR1 SNHLY, CDR2 FYNNEI. The V and J ends lost 6 bases and 3 bases respectively, with 9 bases between them. The CDR3 runs to 12 residues. CDR3 nucleotide sequence: TGTGCCAGCAGCCTCCTAGACTACGAGCAGTACTTC. Translating gives CASSLLDYEQYF.

The chain uses TRBV5-1 and TRBJ2-7; D gene ambiguous. The CDR3 is 14 amino acids. V lost 1 base and J 0 bases, leaving 8 bases between the germline ends. Germline values: CDR1 SGHRS, CDR2 YFSETQ. Here the CDR3 DNA reads TGCGCCAGCAGCTTGACCTCGAACTCCTACGAGCAGTACTTC. The encoded protein is CASSLTSNSYEQYF.

V gene TRBV5-1 combines with J gene TRBJ2-3; weak D call: TRBD1 (6 bases). CDR3 length: 16 residues. V lost 4 bases and J 1 base, leaving 16 bases between the germline ends. CDR1 SGHRS and CDR2 YFSETQ come from the germline V gene. The CDR3: CASSPDLSGGTDTQYF. The CDR3 DNA sequence: TGCGCCAGCAGCCCTGACCTCTCAGGGGGCACAGATACGCAGTATTTT.

V gene TRBV18 combines with J gene TRBJ1-2, with no clear D. The CDR3 spans 13 residues. Germline V gene sequence: CDR1 KGHSH, CDR2 LQKENI. V lost 2 bases and J 4 bases, leaving 8 bases between the germline ends. The CDR3 protein is CASSPWGSYGYTF. CDR3 nucleotides: TGTGCCAGCTCACCATGGGGAAGCTATGGCTACACCTTC.

The chain joins TRBV14 to TRBJ1-1; D is unresolved. The CDR3 has 14 residues. Trimming shortened V by 1 base and J by 1 base, and 7 bases separated the two germline ends. CDR1 is SGHDN and CDR2 is FVKESK in the germline V gene. CDR3 region: CASSQAGWNTEAFF. The CDR3 nucleotides are TGTGCCAGCAGCCAAGCCGGATGGAACACTGAAGCTTTCTTT.

The chain recombines TRBV6-5 with TRBJ2-5; 8 nucleotides align to TRBD2. There are 16 residues in the CDR3. V lost 0 bases, J lost 4 bases, and 7 bases stayed unmatched. Germline V CDR1 and CDR2: MNHEY, SVGAGI. CDR3 in amino acids: CASSYSPGLVSETQYF. DNA of the CDR3: TGTGCCAGCAGTTACTCTCCGGGACTAGTTTCAGAGACCCAGTACTTC.

This rearrangement joins TRBV29-1 to TRBJ1-1, with 11 bases fitting TRBD1. Germline values: CDR1 SQVTM, CDR2 ANQGSEA. The length of the CDR3 is 15 residues. With 2 bases clipped from V and 5 bases from J, the junction kept 7 bases outside the gene matches. Here the CDR3 DNA reads TGCAGCGTTGAATTTAGGGGACAGGGGGGAACTGAAGCTTTCTTT. Protein: CSVEFRGQGGTEAFF.

The V gene is TRBV5-1, the J gene TRBJ2-1; 11 bases line up with TRBD2. The germline CDR1 and CDR2 sequences are SGHRS and YFSETQ. With 0 bases clipped from V and 7 bases from J, the junction kept 9 bases outside the gene matches. CDR3 length: 17 residues. Written as DNA, the CDR3 is TGCGCCAGCAGCTTGGCCCCGCTAGCGGGAGGTAGTAATGAGCAGTTCTTC. It codes for CASSLAPLAGGSNEQFF.

The chain carries TRBV7-2 and TRBJ1-2; D is unclear. The CDR3 runs 15 residues. The V end lost 1 base, the J end lost 0 bases, and 9 bases lay between the germline ends. Per germline, CDR1 SGHTA and CDR2 FQGNSA. This CDR3 reads CASSLGPGSNYGYTF. For the CDR3, the DNA is TGTGCCAGCAGCTTAGGACCGGGTTCTAACTATGGCTACACCTTC.

The chain has TRBV28 and TRBJ1-1; D gene unclear. V shed 5 bases and J shed 4 bases, with 17 bases lying between them. CDR1 is MDHEN and CDR2 is SYDVKM in the germline V gene. This CDR3 comprises 15 residues. The CDR3 sequence: CASSLPSPGVTEAFF. For the CDR3, the DNA is TGTGCCAGCAGTCTCCCGTCCCCTGGGGTCACTGAAGCTTTCTTT.

The chain uses TRBV27 and TRBJ1-4, with D unclear. The CDR3 covers 13 residues. The germline CDR1 and CDR2 sequences are MNHEY and SMNVEV (reference sequence). With 2 bases removed from V and 5 bases from J, the gap between germline ends came to 6 bases. The CDR3 bases are TGTGCCAGCAGTTTAGAACCGAATGAAAAACTGTTTTTT. It is translated as CASSLEPNEKLFF.

The sample holds a few counts of this clone. The chain combines TRBV9 with TRBJ1-1, with D hard to call. The germline gives CDR1 SGDLS, CDR2 YYNGEE. V dropped 0 bases and J dropped 0 bases, with 9 bases sitting between them. This CDR3 has 15 residues. CDR3 sequence (DNA): TGTGCCAGCAGCGTAGGACCCCACATGAACACTGAAGCTTTCTTT. Translating it yields CASSVGPHMNTEAFF.

The chain combines TRBV7-2 with TRBJ2-7, with D possibly being TRBD2 (6 bases). V was cut by 5 bases and J by 3 bases, with 26 bases left in between. Germline V gene lookup returns CDR1 SGHTA and CDR2 FQGNSA. The CDR3 contains 18 residues. CDR3 amino acids: CASSVRDSYRRELYEQYF. Written as DNA, the CDR3 is TGTGCCAGCAGCGTCCGGGACTCCTACCGCCGGGAGCTCTACGAGCAGTACTTC.

The J gene is TRBJ2-2, the V gene TRBV7-9, with a possible D match to TRBD1 (5 bases). Germline V gives CDR1 SEHNR, CDR2 FQNEAQ (reference sequence). V was pared by 3 bases and J by 1 base, with 18 bases between. The CDR3 covers 18 residues. The CDR3 nucleotides read TGTGCCAGCAGCTTTGAGACGGTGACAGTTATGAACACCGGGGAGCTGTTTTTT. As protein: CASSFETVTVMNTGELFF.

This chain joins TRBV13 and TRBJ1-3; TRBD1 matches at 8 bases. The CDR3 has 15 amino acids. Germline CDR1 and CDR2: PRHDT and FYEKMQ (reference sequence). Unmatched junction bases numbered 6, after V lost 5 bases and J lost 3 bases. The CDR3 sequence is CASSPRTGFGNTIYF. Written as DNA, the CDR3 is TGTGCCAGCAGCCCCCGGACAGGGTTTGGAAACACCATATATTTT.

This clone came up once. CDR3 bases: TGTGCCACCCTTGTCGATGGGCGGCCCGGGGAGCTGTTTTTT. This translates into CATLVDGRPGELFF. The chain uses TRBV28 and TRBJ2-2, with no clear D. In germline, CDR1 is MDHEN, CDR2 SYDVKM. V was cut by 10 bases and J by 6 bases, with 18 bases left in between. The CDR3 sequence is 14 residues long.

CDR3 in DNA: TGTGCCAGCAGCTCGCAGACAGGGAACACTGAAGCTTTCTTT. Translation: CASSSQTGNTEAFF. The chain couples TRBV7-9 to TRBJ1-1; D may be TRBD1 (6 bases). The CDR3 totals 14 residues. Germline V gene sequence: CDR1 SEHNR, CDR2 FQNEAQ (reference sequence). V was pared by 4 bases and J by 1 base, with 10 bases between. Full variable domain (missing parts from reference TRBV7-9 and TRBJ1-1): DTGVSQNPRHKITKRGQNVTFRCDPISEHNRLYWYRQTLGQGPEFLTYFQNEAQLEKSRLLSDRFSAERPKGSFSTLEIQRTEQGDSAMYLCASSSQTGNTEAFFGQGTRLTVV.

V and J are TRBV19 and TRBJ2-2, with TRBD2 identical over 7 bases. The V gene's germline CDR1 is LNHDA and CDR2 SQIVND (reference sequence). V lost 3 bases to trimming and J lost 7 bases; unmatched junction nucleotides: 11. The CDR3 sequence is 16 residues long. The CDR3 DNA is TGTGCCAGTAGTATGGGACGACCAGCGGGGAGCGGGGAGCTGTTTTTT. This encodes CASSMGRPAGSGELFF.

This clone was recorded once. The chain has TRBV7-2 and TRBJ2-1; D ambiguous. The CDR3 has 12 amino acids. Trimming left V 3 bases short and J 10 bases short, with 10 bases between. CDR1 is SGHTA, CDR2 FQGNSA, per germline. The DNA of the CDR3 is TGTGCCAGCAGCTTGTACCCCCGGGAGCAGTTCTTC. This encodes CASSLYPREQFF. Combining the CDR3 with reference TRBV7-2 and TRBJ2-1 gives the whole variable domain GAGVSQSPSNKVTEKGKDVELRCDPISGHTALYWYRQSLGQGLEFLIYFQGNSAPDKSGLPSDRFSAERTGGSVSTLTIQRTQQEDSAVYLCASSLYPREQFFGPGTRLTVL.

Points on this clone: Different DNA sequences within this sample yield the same CDR3. This chain joins TRBV5-1 and TRBJ2-7; 10 nucleotides agree with TRBD2. V lost 4 bases, J lost 3 bases, and 4 bases stayed unmatched. This CDR3 has 14 residues. Germline values: CDR1 SGHRS, CDR2 YFSETQ. The CDR3 region is CASSTGLADYEQYF. CDR3 sequence (DNA): TGCGCCAGCAGCACCGGACTAGCGGACTACGAGCAGTACTTC.

The chain employs TRBV15 and TRBJ1-2; the D is unclear. The CDR3 consists of 13 residues. From germline, CDR1 is LNHNV and CDR2 YYDKDF (reference sequence). Trimming cost V 6 bases and J 0 bases, with 8 bases left between them. The CDR3 protein is CATREGPNYGYTF. The CDR3, as DNA: TGTGCCACCAGGGAGGGCCCTAACTATGGCTACACCTTC.

The chain is built from TRBV7-9 and TRBJ1-5, with TRBD1 identical over 7 bases. CDR1 is SEHNR, CDR2 FQNEAQ, per germline (reference sequence). With V trimmed by 5 bases and J by 7 bases, 8 bases remained unmatched. The CDR3 has 14 residues. The DNA for the CDR3 is TGTGCCAGCAGCACCCTAGGGGGCCGGCAGCCCCAGCATTTT. It yields the protein CASSTLGGRQPQHF.

The V call is TRBV28, the J call TRBJ2-1; D could derive from TRBD1 or TRBD2 (5 bases each). The CDR3 spans 16 residues. V lost 5 bases and J 8 bases, leaving 22 bases between the germline ends. In germline, CDR1 is MDHEN, CDR2 SYDVKM. The CDR3 sequence is CASSTSPWGIGYEQFF. CDR3 sequence (DNA): TGTGCCAGCAGTACCTCCCCCTGGGGGATTGGCTATGAGCAGTTCTTC.

V is TRBV6-8 and J is TRBJ2-7; D unresolved. The CDR3 has 15 residues. Germline V CDR1 and CDR2: MNHGY, SAAAGT. V lost 2 bases and J lost 1, with 12 bases in between. The DNA of the CDR3 is TGTGCCAGCAGTTACAGTACGGCCCGATCCTACGAGCAGTACTTC. As protein: CASSYSTARSYEQYF.

The chain recombines TRBV23-1 with TRBJ1-4; no clear D gene. TRBV23-1 is marked as an open reading frame, function uncertain. This CDR3 has 17 amino acids. Between the trimmed V and J ends, which lost 2 bases and 10 bases, there was a span of 23 bases. CDR3 sequence: CASSQRNLPGSGLKLFF. The CDR3 DNA reads as TGCGCCAGCAGTCAACGTAATCTTCCGGGATCCGGGTTAAAACTGTTTTTT.

With regard to this clone: The sample carries other DNA sequences with the same CDR3. The V and J genes are TRBV5-1 and TRBJ2-3; D not resolved. The CDR3 sequence is 14 residues long. Germline CDR1 and CDR2: SGHRS and YFSETQ. The ends were cut back, 1 base at V and 1 base at J, with 7 bases in the middle. The DNA for the CDR3 is TGCGCCAGCAGCTTGACAGCAGGCACAGATACGCAGTATTTT. Amino acids: CASSLTAGTDTQYF.